What follows are 5 T cell receptor beta chains derived from one specimen sequenced in a study of cytomegalovirus exposure and HLA in healthy donors. PCR employed 60 Vbeta and 13 Jbeta primers. Profiled with immunoSEQ multiplex PCR; TCRdb holds only in-frame clones, not every one. Found here are 130,000 or so clones, roughly 74% of them singletons; the top ten hold about 3.1%. Sample: PBMCs. The receptors derive from a man aged 35 to 55 in good health and CMV-seronegative.

V gene TRBV9 combines with J gene TRBJ1-6, with unresolved D. Germline loops: CDR1 SGDLS, CDR2 YYNGEE. CDR3 length: 17 residues. V was trimmed by 0 bases and J by 7 bases, leaving 17 bases between them. The DNA for the CDR3 is TGTGCCAGCAGCGTAGGGCGGGGTGGCGATAACAATTCACCCCTCCACTTT. Amino acid sequence: CASSVGRGGDNNSPLHF.

The chain couples TRBV4-1 to TRBJ2-3, with 7 bases identical to TRBD2. The V gene end was trimmed by 1 base and the J gene end by 9 bases; junction bases not matched to a gene: 13. Germline V CDR1 and CDR2: MGHRA, YSYEKL. This CDR3 region has 16 residues. CDR3 amino acids: CASSQAASGYVGTQYF. CDR3 DNA sequence: TGCGCCAGCAGCCAAGCGGCTAGCGGTTACGTGGGCACGCAGTATTTT.

The rearrangement joins TRBV9 to TRBJ2-7; 10 nucleotides agree with TRBD2. CDR1 is SGDLS, CDR2 YYNGEE, per germline. The CDR3 is 16 amino acids. V lost 0 bases to trimming and J lost 7 bases; unmatched junction nucleotides: 10. CDR3 sequence (DNA): TGTGCCAGCAGCGTAGCTCCTCTAGCGGGGGCGGCGGAGCAGTACTTC. Protein product: CASSVAPLAGAAEQYF.

This sequence joins TRBV27 and TRBJ2-1; TRBD1 is a possible D gene (5 bases). Trimming pared 3 bases from V and 2 bases from J, leaving 14 bases between. The CDR3 runs 16 residues. CDR1 MNHEY and CDR2 SMNVEV come from the germline V gene (reference sequence). CDR3 sequence reads: CASSFTQGVTYNEQFF. CDR3 bases: TGTGCCAGCAGTTTTACTCAGGGTGTCACCTACAATGAGCAGTTCTTC.

The chain recombines TRBV4-1 with TRBJ1-6; D gene ambiguous. Germline assignment: CDR1 MGHRA and CDR2 YSYEKL. The CDR3 totals 14 residues. V dropped 3 bases and J dropped 12 bases, with 15 bases sitting between them. CDR3 DNA sequence: TGCGCCAGCAGCCACTCACACCCCCCGGGACCCCTCCACTTT. Protein product: CASSHSHPPGPLHF.